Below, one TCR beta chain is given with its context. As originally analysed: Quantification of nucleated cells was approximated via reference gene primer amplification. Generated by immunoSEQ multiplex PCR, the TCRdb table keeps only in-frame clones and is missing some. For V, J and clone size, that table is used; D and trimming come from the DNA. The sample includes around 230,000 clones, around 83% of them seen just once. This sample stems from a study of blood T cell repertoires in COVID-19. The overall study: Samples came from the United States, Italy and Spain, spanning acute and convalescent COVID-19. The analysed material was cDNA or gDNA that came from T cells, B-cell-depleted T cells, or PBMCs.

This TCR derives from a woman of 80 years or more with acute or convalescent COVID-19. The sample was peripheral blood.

CDR3 residues: CASNLQQQETQYF. CDR3 DNA: TGTGCCAGCAATCTTCAACAGCAAGAGACCCAGTACTTC. The V and J genes are TRBV12-3 or TRBV12-4 and TRBJ2-5; D is unclear. Deletions cut 7 bases from V and 2 bases from J, with 11 bases between. The CDR3 extends over 13 amino acids.